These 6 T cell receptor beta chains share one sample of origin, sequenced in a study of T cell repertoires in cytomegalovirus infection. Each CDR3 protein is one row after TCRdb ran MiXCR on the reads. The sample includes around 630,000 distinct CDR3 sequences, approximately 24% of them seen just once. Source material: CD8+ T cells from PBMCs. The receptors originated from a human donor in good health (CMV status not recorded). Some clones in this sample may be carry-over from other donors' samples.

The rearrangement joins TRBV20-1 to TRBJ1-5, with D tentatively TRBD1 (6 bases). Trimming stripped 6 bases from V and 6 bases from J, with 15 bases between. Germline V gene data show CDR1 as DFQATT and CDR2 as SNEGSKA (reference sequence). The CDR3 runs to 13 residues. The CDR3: CSAPSGGPQPQHF. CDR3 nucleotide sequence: TGCAGTGCCCCGAGCGGGGGGCCTCAGCCCCAGCATTTT.

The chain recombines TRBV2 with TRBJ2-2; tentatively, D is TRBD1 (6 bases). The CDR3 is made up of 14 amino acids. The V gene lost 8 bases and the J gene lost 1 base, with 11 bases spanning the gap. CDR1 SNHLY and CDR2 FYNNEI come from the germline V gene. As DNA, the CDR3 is TGTGCCAGCGGGGACACTAGGAACACCGGGGAGCTGTTTTTT. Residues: CASGDTRNTGELFF.

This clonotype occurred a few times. The CDR3 reads CASSMEKRGAYEQYV. In nucleotides, the CDR3 is TGTGCCAGCAGCATGGAGAAGCGGGGGGCCTACGAGCAGTACGTC. V gene TRBV7-9 combines with J gene TRBJ2-7; 9 positions match TRBD2. Trimming took 5 bases from V and 2 from J; bases not matched to a gene: 7. The CDR3 has 15 amino acids. CDR1 and CDR2 (germline): SEHNR, FQNEAQ (reference sequence).

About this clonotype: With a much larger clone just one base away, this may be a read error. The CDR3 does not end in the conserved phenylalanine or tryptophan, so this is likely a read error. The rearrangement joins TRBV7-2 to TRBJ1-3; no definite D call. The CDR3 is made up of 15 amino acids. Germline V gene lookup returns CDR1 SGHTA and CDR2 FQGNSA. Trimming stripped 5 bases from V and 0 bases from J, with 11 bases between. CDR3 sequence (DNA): TGTGCCAGCAGCGAGGACCAAAGCTCTGGAAACACCATATATCTT. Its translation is CASSEDQSSGNTIYL.

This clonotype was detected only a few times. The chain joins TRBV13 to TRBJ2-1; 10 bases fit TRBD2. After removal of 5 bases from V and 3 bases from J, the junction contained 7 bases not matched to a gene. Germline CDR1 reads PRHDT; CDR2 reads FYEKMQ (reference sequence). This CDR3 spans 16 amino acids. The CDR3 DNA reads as TGTGCCAGCAGCAAAAGAGCGGGGGGGCGCTACAATGAGCAGTTCTTC. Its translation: CASSKRAGGRYNEQFF.

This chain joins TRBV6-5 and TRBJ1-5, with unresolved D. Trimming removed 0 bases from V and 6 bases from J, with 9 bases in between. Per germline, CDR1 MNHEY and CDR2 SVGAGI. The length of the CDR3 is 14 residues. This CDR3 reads CASSYSVPPQPQHF. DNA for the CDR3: TGTGCCAGCAGTTACTCGGTGCCCCCTCAGCCCCAGCATTTT.